The rows below give T cell receptor beta chains drawn from one sample of a study of long-term antiretroviral therapy in people with HIV. Profiling relied on immunoSEQ multiplex PCR, and the TCRdb table lists in-frame clones only, not all of them. The sample includes about 25,000 clones, around three quarters of them seen just once. Source: unsorted PBMCs, taken 1.1 years before starting antiretroviral therapy. Receptors originate from a woman aged 40 to 50 with HIV. Each CDR3 is given with its conserved first and last residue. The D gene is left open where the match is weak. Part of the rows lack a size; the others show once, few, many or a class for expanded clones.

abundance: few
v_gene: TRBV10-3
d_gene: TRBD1
j_gene: TRBJ2-7
CDR3nt: TGTGCCATCAGTGAGCAACCGGGACAGCACTCCTACGAGCAGTACTTC
CDR3aa: CAISEQPGQHSYEQYF

abundance: .
v_gene: TRBV29-1
d_gene: TRBD2
j_gene: TRBJ2-5
CDR3nt: TGCAGCGTTGAAGTGCTCTCGGCTAGCGGTTATAAAGAGACCCAGTACTTC
CDR3aa: CSVEVLSASGYKETQYF

abundance: .
v_gene: TRBV9
d_gene: .
j_gene: TRBJ1-2
CDR3nt: TGTGCCAGCAGCGTAGTAAGCGGGTATGGCTACACCTTC
CDR3aa: CASSVVSGYGYTF

abundance: .
v_gene: TRBV5-1
d_gene: TRBD1
j_gene: TRBJ2-6
CDR3nt: TGCGCCAGCAGCACGACAGGGACTGGGGCCAACGTCCTGACTTTC
CDR3aa: CASSTTGTGANVLTF

abundance: .
v_gene: TRBV6-5
d_gene: TRBD1
j_gene: TRBJ2-1
CDR3nt: TGTGCCAGCAGTTACGGGACAGCCTACAATGAGCAGTTCTTC
CDR3aa: CASSYGTAYNEQFF

abundance: .
v_gene: TRBV5-4
d_gene: .
j_gene: TRBJ2-7
CDR3nt: TGTGCCAGCAGCCCACCCTCCCGGACGGGTCGCTACGAGCAGTACTTC
CDR3aa: CASSPPSRTGRYEQYF

abundance: .
v_gene: TRBV18
d_gene: .
j_gene: TRBJ2-5
CDR3nt: TGTGCCAGCTCGCTCCTTCAGGGCAGCCACGAGACCCAGTACTTC
CDR3aa: CASSLLQGSHETQYF

abundance: .
v_gene: TRBV25-1
d_gene: TRBD1
j_gene: TRBJ1-3
CDR3nt: TGTGCCAGCAGTGCTACAGGGGGATCAGGAAACACCATATATTTT
CDR3aa: CASSATGGSGNTIYF

abundance: .
v_gene: TRBV9
d_gene: TRBD1
j_gene: TRBJ1-1
CDR3nt: TGTGCCAGCAGCGTAGCTTTGGAGGGACAGGTCACTGAAGCTTTCTTT
CDR3aa: CASSVALEGQVTEAFF

abundance: few
v_gene: TRBV6-1
d_gene: .
j_gene: TRBJ2-7
CDR3nt: TGTGCCAGCAGTGAGGCAGAGCAGTACTTC
CDR3aa: CASSEAEQYF

abundance: .
v_gene: TRBV5-4
d_gene: TRBD1
j_gene: TRBJ1-2
CDR3nt: TGTGCCAGCACCGGAACGACAGGGCAGAGCTATGGCTACACCTTC
CDR3aa: CASTGTTGQSYGYTF

abundance: .
v_gene: TRBV7-6
d_gene: .
j_gene: TRBJ1-4
CDR3nt: TGTGCCAGCAGCTTATATTCGGGGCCCGGTGAAAAACTGTTTTTT
CDR3aa: CASSLYSGPGEKLFF

abundance: .
v_gene: TRBV6-5
d_gene: .
j_gene: TRBJ2-7
CDR3nt: TGTGCCATTCGATCGGGACTTCTTTCCTACGAGCAGTACTTC
CDR3aa: CAIRSGLLSYEQYF

abundance: .
v_gene: TRBV7-2
d_gene: .
j_gene: TRBJ1-5
CDR3nt: TGTGCCAGCAGCCCAGGGCCCCACAATCAGCCCCAGCATTTT
CDR3aa: CASSPGPHNQPQHF

abundance: few
v_gene: TRBV10-3
d_gene: TRBD2
j_gene: TRBJ2-3
CDR3nt: TGTGCCATCAGCCCTAATTTGCGGGAGGGCCTAGGCACAGATACGCAGTATTTT
CDR3aa: CAISPNLREGLGTDTQYF

abundance: .
v_gene: TRBV18
d_gene: .
j_gene: TRBJ1-1
CDR3nt: TGTGCCAGCTCACCTCGACTGCTTGAGGGGAACACTGAAGCTTTCTTT
CDR3aa: CASSPRLLEGNTEAFF

abundance: few
v_gene: TRBV19
d_gene: TRBD1
j_gene: TRBJ1-1
CDR3nt: TGTGCCAGTAGTATCCCAGGGGGGAACACTGAAGCTTTCTTT
CDR3aa: CASSIPGGNTEAFF

abundance: few
v_gene: TRBV7-2
d_gene: .
j_gene: TRBJ2-2
CDR3nt: TGTGCCAGCAGCCCTTGGGTCCCGAACACCGGGGAGCTGTTTTTT
CDR3aa: CASSPWVPNTGELFF

abundance: .
v_gene: TRBV5-4
d_gene: .
j_gene: TRBJ1-4
CDR3nt: TGTGCCAGCAGTCGGACCGGTGGAGATGAAAAACTGTTTTTT
CDR3aa: CASSRTGGDEKLFF

abundance: .
v_gene: TRBV5-1
d_gene: TRBD1
j_gene: TRBJ1-1
CDR3nt: TGCGCCAGCAGCGGAGGACAGGGGCTCGCAGCTTTCTTT
CDR3aa: CASSGGQGLAAFF

abundance: .
v_gene: TRBV27
d_gene: TRBD1
j_gene: TRBJ1-4
CDR3nt: TGTGCCAGCAGTATCCTAGGACAGGGGGCGGTTGAACTGTTTTTT
CDR3aa: CASSILGQGAVELFF

abundance: .
v_gene: TRBV25-1
d_gene: TRBD1
j_gene: TRBJ2-7
CDR3nt: TGTGCCAGCAGAGGACAGGGGGCCTACGAGCAGTACTTC
CDR3aa: CASRGQGAYEQYF

abundance: few
v_gene: TRBV6-5
d_gene: .
j_gene: TRBJ1-2
CDR3nt: TGTGCCAGCAGCCCCACGGGTTCTACATCCTATGGCTACACCTTC
CDR3aa: CASSPTGSTSYGYTF

abundance: few
v_gene: TRBV19
d_gene: .
j_gene: TRBJ2-1
CDR3nt: TGTGCCAGTAATAACATGGGGGATGAGCAGTTCTTC
CDR3aa: CASNNMGDEQFF

abundance: few
v_gene: TRBV10-3
d_gene: TRBD2
j_gene: TRBJ2-3
CDR3nt: TGTGCCACGGGCGGGCTAGCGGGAGATACGCAGTATTTT
CDR3aa: CATGGLAGDTQYF

abundance: once
v_gene: TRBV5-6
d_gene: TRBD2
j_gene: TRBJ2-7
CDR3nt: TGTGCCAGCAGAAGACTAGCGGGAGGTTACGAGCAGTACTTC
CDR3aa: CASRRLAGGYEQYF

abundance: few
v_gene: TRBV12-5
d_gene: .
j_gene: TRBJ2-7
CDR3nt: TGTGCTAGTGGTTTGCTGTTGGTAGGGGGGGCCTACGAGCAGTACTTC
CDR3aa: CASGLLLVGGAYEQYF

abundance: .
v_gene: TRBV11-2
d_gene: TRBD2
j_gene: TRBJ2-7
CDR3nt: TGTGCCAGCAGCCGAAGTCCTAGCGGGAGCCCTTTCGAGCAGTACTTC
CDR3aa: CASSRSPSGSPFEQYF

abundance: .
v_gene: TRBV5-1
d_gene: .
j_gene: TRBJ2-5
CDR3nt: TGCGCCAGCAGCTTAGGAGGCGCAGAGACCCAGTACTTC
CDR3aa: CASSLGGAETQYF

abundance: once
v_gene: TRBV4-1
d_gene: .
j_gene: TRBJ1-5
CDR3nt: TGCGCCAGCAGCCAAGAACGTCAGATCAATCAGCCCCAGCATTTT
CDR3aa: CASSQERQINQPQHF

abundance: few
v_gene: TRBV5-1
d_gene: TRBD2
j_gene: TRBJ2-3
CDR3nt: TGCGCCAGCAGCAACCCTCGACTAGCGGATAGGGGGGCAGATACGCAGTATTTT
CDR3aa: CASSNPRLADRGADTQYF

abundance: .
v_gene: TRBV28
d_gene: TRBD1
j_gene: TRBJ2-7
CDR3nt: TGTGCCAGCAGGGCCGGGACAGAGGGTAGGGAGCAGTACTTC
CDR3aa: CASRAGTEGREQYF

abundance: few
v_gene: TRBV29-1
d_gene: .
j_gene: TRBJ1-2
CDR3nt: TGCAGCGTGGATGCCGGGAACGGCTTAGGACGTGGCTACACCTTC
CDR3aa: CSVDAGNGLGRGYTF

abundance: .
v_gene: TRBV30
d_gene: .
j_gene: TRBJ1-2
CDR3nt: TGTGCCTGGAGTCCGACAGGAATGGATGGCTACACCTTC
CDR3aa: CAWSPTGMDGYTF

abundance: .
v_gene: TRBV6-5
d_gene: TRBD2
j_gene: TRBJ2-3
CDR3nt: TGTGCCAGCAGTTTGACTAGCGGGCTCGATACGCAGTATTTT
CDR3aa: CASSLTSGLDTQYF

abundance: .
v_gene: TRBV10-3
d_gene: .
j_gene: TRBJ2-6
CDR3nt: TGTGCCATCAGTGAACTTATGGGCGGGGCTACTGGGGCCAACGTCCTGACTTTC
CDR3aa: CAISELMGGATGANVLTF

abundance: .
v_gene: TRBV6-1
d_gene: TRBD1
j_gene: TRBJ1-5
CDR3nt: TGTGCCCACGAAGAAGGGGGCGGACAGCCCCAGCATTTT
CDR3aa: CAHEEGGGQPQHF

abundance: .
v_gene: TRBV5-4
d_gene: TRBD1
j_gene: TRBJ2-2
CDR3nt: TGTGCCAGCAGCCCTTTGGTACAGGGGGCGAACACCGGGGAGCTGTTTTTT
CDR3aa: CASSPLVQGANTGELFF

abundance: .
v_gene: TRBV19
d_gene: .
j_gene: TRBJ1-5
CDR3nt: TGTGCCAGTAGCCGGGGTATCGGGGCAATATGGGGTAGCAATCAGCCCCAGCATTTT
CDR3aa: CASSRGIGAIWGSNQPQHF

abundance: .
v_gene: TRBV27
d_gene: TRBD1
j_gene: TRBJ1-2
CDR3nt: TGTGCCAGCAGCTGGACAGGGGGCACTGGCTACACCTTC
CDR3aa: CASSWTGGTGYTF